A selection of T cell receptor beta chains follows, all from one sample in a study of blood T cell repertoires in COVID-19. Generated by immunoSEQ multiplex PCR, the TCRdb table keeps only in-frame clones and is missing some. This table holds about 170,000 clones, 90% to 95% found once. Sequencing was performed on peripheral blood. These TCRs come from a woman between 50 and 59 years old with acute or convalescent COVID-19. Each CDR3 is given with its conserved first and last residue. The order of the fields is D gene, clone size, V gene, J gene, CDR3 length, CDR3 protein, CDR3 DNA. D genes are given only for firm matches. Expanded clones are given a class, and other clones once, few, many or no size at all.

>NA|NA|TRBV6-1|TRBJ1-1|11
CASSDGIEAFF
TGTGCCAGCAGTGACGGTATTGAAGCTTTCTTT
>TRBD1|NA|TRBV7-2|TRBJ1-4|15
CASSGNRGLREKLFF
TGTGCCAGCAGCGGCAACAGGGGATTAAGGGAAAAACTGTTTTTT
>TRBD1|NA|TRBV9|TRBJ1-1|15
CASSGGDRLNTEAFF
TGTGCCAGCAGCGGAGGGGACAGATTGAACACTGAAGCTTTCTTT
>TRBD1|NA|TRBV10-3|TRBJ2-2|18
CAISRTHSTGGPTGELFF
TGTGCCATCAGTCGGACTCATTCGACAGGGGGCCCCACCGGGGAGCTGTTTTTT
>NA|NA|TRBV4-3|TRBJ1-4|15
CASTYSVSPNEKLFF
TGCGCCAGCACCTACTCGGTGTCCCCTAATGAAAAACTGTTTTTT
>TRBD1|NA|TRBV6-5|TRBJ2-7|15
CASSKGQGLSYEQYF
TGTGCCAGCAGTAAGGGACAGGGCCTCTCCTACGAGCAGTACTTC
>NA|once|TRBV2|TRBJ1-2|14
CASSVREVTYGYTF
TGTGCCAGCAGTGTCCGCGAGGTCACCTATGGCTACACCTTC
>TRBD1|few|TRBV25-1|TRBJ1-4|15
CASSLGTGWFEKLFF
TGTGCCAGCAGCCTCGGGACAGGGTGGTTCGAAAAACTGTTTTTT
>NA|NA|TRBV18|TRBJ2-3|16
CASSPVGQGSTDTQYF
TGTGCCAGCTCACCAGTTGGCCAGGGTAGCACAGATACGCAGTATTTT
>TRBD1|NA|TRBV14|TRBJ1-2|17
CASSPLEGANPSYGYTF
TGTGCCAGCAGCCCCCTCGAGGGGGCGAATCCATCATATGGCTACACCTTC
>TRBD1|NA|TRBV11-2|TRBJ1-2|15
CASSLRAGGGYGYTF
TGTGCCAGCAGCTTAAGGGCAGGGGGAGGCTATGGCTACACCTTC
>TRBD1|NA|TRBV11-2|TRBJ2-7|14
CASSLVDRNYEQYF
TGTGCCAGCAGCTTAGTGGACAGGAACTACGAGCAGTACTTC
>NA|NA|TRBV12-5|TRBJ1-1|12
CASGPAGTRAFF
TGTGCTAGTGGTCCGGCCGGGACAAGAGCTTTCTTT
>NA|NA|TRBV7-9|TRBJ1-2|15
CASSLMVPGVEGYTF
TGTGCCAGCAGCTTAATGGTTCCGGGGGTGGAGGGCTACACCTTC
>TRBD1|NA|TRBV12-5|TRBJ1-4|14
CASGTGQGREKLFF
TGTGCTAGTGGTACGGGACAGGGGCGCGAAAAACTGTTTTTT
>NA|once|TRBV7-3|TRBJ1-3|14
CASSLGRAGNTIYF
TGTGCCAGCAGCCTGGGCCGCGCCGGAAACACCATATATTTT
>NA|NA|TRBV20-1|TRBJ1-1|14
CSASLGPTNTEAFF
TGCAGTGCTAGTTTGGGGCCTACGAACACTGAAGCTTTCTTT
>TRBD1|few|TRBV9|TRBJ2-5|14
CASSRGWTGQTQYF
TGTGCCAGCAGCAGGGGGTGGACAGGGCAGACCCAGTACTTC
>NA|NA|TRBV7-8|TRBJ1-1|19
CASSLSPAPGAHMNTEAFF
TGTGCCAGCAGCTTATCCCCGGCCCCGGGAGCTCACATGAACACTGAAGCTTTCTTT
>TRBD2|NA|TRBV6-1|TRBJ2-7|16
CASSERSGSQLYEQYF
TGTGCCAGCAGTGAGCGAAGCGGGAGTCAACTCTACGAGCAGTACTTC
>TRBD2|few|TRBV6-4|TRBJ2-1|14
CASSDSGTSNEQFF
TGTGCCAGCAGTGACTCCGGGACTAGCAATGAGCAGTTCTTC
>TRBD1|NA|TRBV19|TRBJ1-4|15
CASSSSGGVSEKLFF
TGTGCCAGTAGCTCTTCAGGGGGCGTTTCTGAAAAACTGTTTTTT
>TRBD1|NA|TRBV5-4|TRBJ2-7|13
CASSLGQDYEQYF
TGTGCCAGCAGTTTAGGACAGGACTACGAGCAGTACTTC
>NA|NA|TRBV19|TRBJ1-5|14
CASEYNSGYQPQHF
TGTGCCAGTGAATATAATTCAGGGTATCAGCCCCAGCATTTT
>NA|NA|TRBV7-8|TRBJ1-5|18
CASSRLMADYYSNQPQHF
TGTGCCAGCAGCCGCCTAATGGCAGACTATTATAGCAATCAGCCCCAGCATTTT
>NA|NA|TRBV19|TRBJ1-5|15
CASRKRTASNQPQHF
TGTGCCAGTAGAAAAAGGACAGCTTCCAATCAGCCCCAGCATTTT
>NA|NA|TRBV7-9|TRBJ1-1|15
CASSRASRGNTEAFF
TGTGCCAGCAGCAGGGCCTCAAGGGGGAACACTGAAGCTTTCTTT
>NA|NA|TRBV12-2|TRBJ2-2|20
CASRYELGLAGGRNTGELFF
TGTGCAAGTCGCTACGAATTGGGACTAGCGGGGGGCCGGAACACCGGGGAGCTGTTTTTT
>NA|NA|TRBV7-9|TRBJ2-2|15
CASSPPGYNTGELFF
TGTGCCAGCAGCCCCCCGGGATACAACACCGGGGAGCTGTTTTTT
>TRBD1|NA|TRBV7-6|TRBJ2-6|20
CASSLGSWPGGASGANVLTF
TGTGCCAGCAGCTTAGGTTCCTGGCCAGGGGGCGCGTCTGGGGCCAACGTCCTGACTTTC
>NA|once|TRBV18|TRBJ1-1|15
CASSPHRVEASEAFF
TGTGCCAGCTCACCACACCGGGTCGAGGCCTCTGAAGCTTTCTTT
>NA|once|TRBV28|TRBJ2-1|13
CASSLFDSSEQFF
TGTGCCAGCAGTTTATTCGACAGTTCTGAGCAGTTCTTC
>NA|NA|TRBV28|TRBJ2-5|12
CASSLARETQYF
TGTGCCAGCAGTCTGGCGAGGGAGACCCAGTACTTC
>NA|NA|TRBV2|TRBJ1-5|18
CASSEKASGAEGNQPQHF
TGTGCCAGCAGTGAAAAGGCCTCAGGGGCAGAGGGGAATCAGCCCCAGCATTTT
>NA|NA|TRBV3-1/TRBV3-2|TRBJ1-5|16
CASSQSGEGRSRPQHF
TGTGCCAGCAGCCAATCAGGTGAAGGCCGCTCACGGCCCCAGCATTTT
>NA|NA|TRBV11-2|TRBJ2-2|17
CASSSRGTEVNTGELFF
TGTGCCAGCAGCTCTCGGGGGACGGAAGTTAACACCGGGGAGCTGTTTTTT